The 13 T cell receptor beta chains listed next were all sequenced from one sample in a study of CD8+CD57+ T cells in acquired aplastic anemia (dated by TCRdb to the late 2010s). Patients chosen for sequencing had shown expansion of CD8+CD57+ cells by flow cytometry. Data came from an Illumina HiSeq 2000. Genomic DNA served as template for TCR beta VDJ combination and CDR3 sequence profiling. The raw public reads went through TCRdb reprocessing: fastp at Q25, MiXCR clone calling, in-frame beta chains kept. Every distinct CDR3 protein forms one entry, paired with its most common genes and DNA. The sample data list just over 40,000 distinct CDR3 sequences, and 63% of these were observed just once. Of the sample, 45% to 65% falls within the top ten clones. Sequenced: sorted CD4+, CD8+, or CD8+CD57+ T cells (not recorded which) from PBMCs. These receptor sequences come from a human donor with aplastic anemia.

This clonotype has a count of ten or more. The chain joins TRBV4-1 to TRBJ2-7; no reliable D call. Germline V gives CDR1 MGHRA, CDR2 YSYEKL. CDR3 length: 12 residues. Trimming cost V 0 bases and J 7 bases, with 7 bases left between them. CDR3 sequence (DNA): TGCGCCAGCAGCCAAGATCGAGAGGAGCAGTACTTC. This encodes CASSQDREEQYF.

The gene calls are TRBV12-3 or TRBV12-4 and TRBJ2-3, with TRBD2 as a possible D gene (5 bases). This CDR3 comprises 12 residues. The V end was cut by 8 bases, the J end by 3 bases, with 9 bases between. The CDR3 region is CASLAPTDTQYF. The DNA for the CDR3 is TGTGCCAGCTTAGCGCCAACAGATACGCAGTATTTT.

This clonotype has just a few counts. This rearrangement joins TRBV15 to TRBJ1-6, with unresolved D. CDR1 LNHNV and CDR2 YYDKDF come from the germline V gene (reference sequence). Trimming cost V 6 bases and J 13 bases, with 10 bases left between them. CDR3 length equals 11 residues. The CDR3 bases are TGTGCCACCAGGAGACGGAACCCCCTCCACTTT. This encodes CATRRRNPLHF.

This clonotype came up many times. A read error may be the cause here, since a much bigger clone is one base away. This chain joins TRBV7-9 and TRBJ1-5; D remains ambiguous. Germline CDR1 and CDR2: SEHNR and FQNEAQ (reference sequence). The CDR3 consists of 13 residues. Here the CDR3 reads CASSLATNQPRHF. CDR3 nucleotides: TGTGCCAGCAGCTTAGCGACCAATCAGCCCCGGCATTTT. Supplemented by reference TRBV7-9 and TRBJ1-5, the full variable domain reads DTGVSQNPRHKITKRGQNVTFRCDPISEHNRLYWYRQTLGQGPEFLTYFQNEAQLEKSRLLSDRFSAERPKGSFSTLEIQRTEQGDSAMYLCASSLATNQPRHFGDGTRLSIL.

There are many counts of this clonotype. V usage is TRBV2 and J usage is TRBJ1-2; no firm D call. Trimming stripped 7 bases from V and 4 bases from J, with 7 bases between. The CDR3 spans 11 residues. The germline V gene has CDR1 SNHLY and CDR2 FYNNEI. CDR3 sequence: CASTAPYGYTF. As DNA, the CDR3 is TGTGCCAGCACTGCCCCCTATGGCTACACCTTC.

This chain uses TRBV10-3 with TRBJ2-1, with 7 bases that match TRBD1. This CDR3 has 15 residues. Germline loops: CDR1 ENHRY, CDR2 SYGVKD. V trimming: 2 bases; J trimming: 5 bases; junction bases outside the gene matches: 6. CDR3 nucleotide sequence: TGTGCCATCAGTGAGAATGGACAGGCCAACAATGAGCAGTTCTTC. Its translation is CAISENGQANNEQFF.

V is TRBV7-6 and J is TRBJ2-5; the D gene is possibly TRBD2 (5 bases). This CDR3 contains 12 residues. Germline CDR1 SGHVS, CDR2 FNYEAQ. Trimming left V 4 bases short and J 5 bases short, with 8 bases between. CDR3 DNA: TGTGCCAGCAGCTCGGGGTTCGAGACCCAGTACTTC. Translating gives CASSSGFETQYF.

This clonotype was counted ten times or more. The chain is built from TRBV7-2 and TRBJ1-1, with TRBD1 as a possible D gene (5 bases). This CDR3 has 12 residues. V lost 7 bases and J 6 bases, leaving 12 bases between the germline ends. CDR1 is SGHTA and CDR2 is FQGNSA in the germline V gene. In DNA form, the CDR3 reads TGTGCCAGCACCCCAGGGTGGTCTGAAGCTTTCTTT. The encoded protein is CASTPGWSEAFF.

This clonotype was counted once. The chain employs TRBV4-1 and TRBJ1-3; D remains ambiguous. CDR1 is MGHRA, CDR2 YSYEKL, per germline. The CDR3 is made up of 15 amino acids. Trimming stripped 0 bases from V and 2 bases from J, with 8 bases between. The CDR3 sequence is CASSQEGPTGNTIYF. The DNA of the CDR3 is TGCGCCAGCAGCCAAGAAGGGCCGACTGGAAACACCATATATTTT.

The chain is built from TRBV28 and TRBJ1-1; D is perhaps TRBD1 (5 bases). The length of the CDR3 is 15 residues. Germline CDR1 reads MDHEN; CDR2 reads SYDVKM. V was cut by 2 bases and J by 4 bases, with 14 bases left in between. The CDR3 is CASSLGGVMGTEAFF. The CDR3 region has the DNA TGTGCCAGCAGTTTAGGGGGAGTCATGGGCACTGAAGCTTTCTTT.

V usage is TRBV2 and J usage is TRBJ1-6; possible D gene TRBD1, 5 bases. V was shortened by 5 bases and J by 10 bases, with 9 bases between the two germline ends. The CDR3 extends over 12 amino acids. CDR1 SNHLY and CDR2 FYNNEI come from the germline V gene. CDR3 coding DNA: TGTGCCAGCAGTCAGGGTTTGTCACCCCTCCACTTT. It translates to CASSQGLSPLHF.

This chain uses TRBV6-1 with TRBJ2-1; 9 bases are a match to TRBD2. Germline V gene lookup returns CDR1 MNHNS and CDR2 SASEGT. V lost 0 bases, J lost 9 bases, and 15 bases stayed unmatched. The CDR3 is 18 amino acids. The CDR3 protein is CASSEAQRGGAPAGEQFF. The CDR3 DNA is TGTGCCAGCAGTGAAGCGCAGCGCGGGGGGGCCCCAGCGGGTGAGCAGTTCTTC.

The rearrangement uses TRBV2 and TRBJ1-5, with unresolved D. The CDR3 has 12 residues. Germline V gene lookup returns CDR1 SNHLY and CDR2 FYNNEI. V dropped 6 bases and J dropped 5 bases, with 8 bases sitting between them. This CDR3 reads CASSHRDQPQHF. The CDR3 coding sequence is TGTGCCAGCAGCCATCGCGATCAGCCCCAGCATTTT.